This paragraph covers one TCR beta chain sequence. Assay: immunoSEQ multiplex PCR; the TCRdb copy retains only in-frame clones and omits some. In the table there are about 180,000 clones, 90% of which are singletons. The sample belongs to a study of control samples from healthy donors and cancer patients. The V end lost 5 bases, the J end lost 11 bases, and 9 bases lay between the germline ends. The V gene's germline CDR1 is MNHNY and CDR2 SVGAGI (reference sequence). The CDR3 extends over 11 amino acids. The sequence derives from a woman between 50 and 59 years old in good health. The rearrangement uses TRBV6-6 and TRBJ1-4, with D perhaps TRBD1 (6 bases). The sample taken for sequencing was blood. This chain's CDR3 is CASSPGQKLFF. The CDR3 nucleotides read TGTGCCAGCAGTCCCGGACAGAAACTGTTTTTT.